This T cell receptor (beta chain) derives from a study of T cell changes during pregnancy in multiple sclerosis. Clones were sequenced by immunoSEQ multiplex PCR, and TCRdb holds only the in-frame ones, with some missing. In the table there are 55,000 to 70,000 clones, around 91% of which are singletons. This CDR3 comprises 14 residues. The germline gives CDR1 MNHEY, CDR2 SMNVEV (reference sequence). V was clipped by 4 bases and J by 7 bases, with 11 bases between them. The receptor was derived from a female donor with multiple sclerosis, enrolled in a pregnancy study. The sequenced sample was peripheral blood, obtained after pregnancy. The chain recombines TRBV27 with TRBJ1-6; the D is unclear. This chain's CDR3 is CASSWYRNNSPLHF. The CDR3 region has the DNA TGTGCCAGCAGTTGGTACAGAAACAATTCACCCCTCCACTTT.